Presented here are 29 T cell receptor beta chains from one specimen sequenced in a study of blood T cells in healthy people across ages. Primers used in a second PCR of roughly 7 to 11 cycles were a sample-barcoded 5' primer and a J-beta primer mix. TCRdb used MiXCR to reprocess the 5' RACE reads, holding one entry per CDR3 protein. The repertoire holds around 1,800,000 distinct CDR3 sequences, with around 40% as singletons. Material: blood. These TCRs come from a human donor in good health.

The table lists this clonotype with many counts. The chain has TRBV20-1 and TRBJ2-7, with a weak D call TRBD1 (6 bases). The V gene's germline CDR1 is DFQATT and CDR2 SNEGSKA (reference sequence). Trimming took 6 bases from V and 3 from J, leaving 9 bases between them. This CDR3 is built from 11 residues. The DNA of the CDR3 is TGCAGTGCCCAGACAGGCTACGAGCAGTACTTC. Translation: CSAQTGYEQYF.

This clonotype was detected a few times. The chain is built from TRBV11-2 and TRBJ2-7; no clear D. Germline V gene sequence: CDR1 SGHAT, CDR2 FQNNGV. The CDR3 extends over 13 amino acids. Trimming removed 4 bases at V and 4 bases at J, with 11 bases between. This chain's CDR3 is CASSSYTLYEQYF. The DNA of the CDR3 is TGTGCCAGCAGCTCTTATACTCTTTACGAGCAGTACTTC.

The sample holds a few counts of this clonotype. This sequence may be a read error, since a much larger clone differs from it by one base. The rearrangement joins TRBV12-3 or TRBV12-4 to TRBJ1-6; D gene uncertain. The V gene lost 8 bases and the J gene lost 11 bases, with 19 bases spanning the gap. The CDR3 spans 14 residues. The CDR3 region is CASGYTYDAPPLHF. The CDR3, as DNA: TGTGCCAGCGGATACACGTATGACGCTCCACCCCTCCACTTT.

This clonotype was recorded a few times. V usage is TRBV7-2 and J usage is TRBJ2-7; D gene uncertain. The V gene lost 4 bases and the J gene lost 2 bases, with 9 bases spanning the gap. The germline CDR1 and CDR2 sequences are SGHTA and FQGNSA. The CDR3 runs to 13 residues. The CDR3 loop is CASSSWDAYEQYF. The CDR3 DNA reads TGTGCCAGCAGCTCATGGGATGCCTACGAGCAGTACTTC.

The chain joins TRBV7-8 to TRBJ2-7; D uncertain. V shed 5 bases and J shed 0 bases, with 14 bases lying between them. CDR1 and CDR2 (germline): SGHVS, FQNEAQ. This CDR3 contains 15 residues. In DNA form, the CDR3 reads TGTGCCAGCAGCCTTGGACCTCCTACCTCCTACGAGCAGTACTTC. It translates to CASSLGPPTSYEQYF.

This clonotype came up a few times. The CDR3 spells CASSLSGGRKQPQHF. CDR3 nucleotide sequence: TGTGCCAGCAGTCTTAGTGGAGGTCGGAAGCAGCCCCAGCATTTT. J is TRBJ1-5 and V is TRBV7-2; D remains unclear. V was shortened by 6 bases and J by 7 bases, with 19 bases between the two germline ends. The V gene's germline CDR1 is SGHTA and CDR2 FQGNSA. The CDR3 covers 15 residues.

This clonotype was seen more than once but under ten times. J is TRBJ2-7 and V is TRBV20-1; D unresolved. V shed 0 bases and J shed 2 bases, with 14 bases lying between them. This CDR3 comprises 15 residues. CDR1 and CDR2 from the germline V gene are DFQATT and SNEGSKA (reference sequence). The CDR3 bases are TGCAGTGCTAGAGAAGGATCCCGGCATCCCTACGAGCAGTACTTC. Its translation is CSAREGSRHPYEQYF.

This chain links TRBV4-3 with TRBJ2-7, with D possibly TRBD2 on 6 matching bases. Trimming left V 3 bases short and J 6 bases short, with 21 bases between. The CDR3 totals 16 residues. Germline lookup yields CDR1 LGHNA and CDR2 YSLEER. This CDR3 is CASSQDRDSVFGEQYF. The DNA for the CDR3 is TGCGCCAGCAGCCAGGACCGGGACTCGGTCTTTGGCGAGCAGTACTTC.

This clonotype was recorded a few times. The chain links TRBV5-1 to TRBJ2-3, with D unresolved. CDR3 length equals 15 residues. V was pared by 0 bases and J by 2 bases, with 10 bases between. Germline CDR1 and CDR2: SGHRS and YFSETQ. The DNA of the CDR3 is TGCGCCAGCAGCTTGGGTAGCATCATCACAGATACGCAGTATTTT. It translates to CASSLGSIITDTQYF.

The chain carries TRBV3-1 and TRBJ2-1; D might be TRBD2 (5 bases). Trimming took off 0 bases at V and 0 bases at J, with 12 bases between the two ends. The CDR3 is 17 residues long. Looked up from germline, CDR1 is LGHDT and CDR2 is YNNKEL (reference sequence). CDR3 sequence (DNA): TGTGCCAGCAGCCAAGACAGAACTAGATTCTCCTACAATGAGCAGTTCTTC. As protein: CASSQDRTRFSYNEQFF.

This clonotype was detected only a few times. The chain joins TRBV12-3 or TRBV12-4 to TRBJ1-1; TRBD1 agrees at 7 bases. The CDR3 runs to 14 residues. The junction had 5 bases not matched to a gene; V was cut back by 1 base and J by 6 bases. CDR3 in DNA: TGTGCCAGCAGTTTAGAGGGGGCAGGGGCTGAAGCTTTCTTT. Translating gives CASSLEGAGAEAFF.

The sample holds one count of this clonotype. The chain uses TRBV9 and TRBJ1-5; perhaps TRBD1 as D (5 bases). The length of the CDR3 is 15 residues. The V gene's germline CDR1 is SGDLS and CDR2 YYNGEE. The ends were cut back, 4 bases at V and 6 bases at J, with 17 bases in the middle. The CDR3 DNA follows: TGTGCCAGCAGCCCAGGTTGGGGGTTTTCTCAGCCCCAGCATTTT. This sequence encodes CASSPGWGFSQPQHF.

The gene calls are TRBV4-2 and TRBJ2-3; 9 nucleotides match TRBD2. Per germline, CDR1 LGHNA and CDR2 YNFKEQ. The CDR3 spans 18 residues. J lost 0 bases, V lost 2 bases, and 9 bases had no gene match. CDR3 DNA: TGTGCCAGCAGCCAATGGGACGCGACTAGCGGAAGCACAGATACGCAGTATTTT. Translating it yields CASSQWDATSGSTDTQYF.

This chain joins TRBV7-9 and TRBJ2-4; D ambiguous. V dropped 5 bases and J dropped 13 bases, with 18 bases sitting between them. This CDR3 region has 13 residues. Germline V gene lookup returns CDR1 SEHNR and CDR2 FQNEAQ (reference sequence). CDR3 protein: CASSPPVENEQYF. CDR3 DNA sequence: TGTGCCAGCAGCCCTCCGGTGGAGAATGAGCAGTACTTC.

This clonotype was observed a few times. The chain is built from TRBV5-1 and TRBJ2-5; maybe TRBD2 (6 bases). CDR1 and CDR2 from the germline V gene are SGHRS and YFSETQ. V lost 4 bases and J lost 5, with 18 bases in between. The CDR3 contains 15 residues. This CDR3 reads CASSPGGDPGETQYF. In DNA form, the CDR3 reads TGCGCCAGCAGCCCTGGCGGGGATCCAGGCGAGACCCAGTACTTC.

Only a few counts were recorded for this clonotype. The chain employs TRBV18 and TRBJ2-1; D gene ambiguous. Germline V gene lookup returns CDR1 KGHSH and CDR2 LQKENI. This CDR3 spans 13 amino acids. V shed 3 bases and J shed 8 bases, with 11 bases lying between them. In DNA form, the CDR3 reads TGTGCCAGCTCACCGGGAATCCCCGATGAGCAGTTCTTC. Translated: CASSPGIPDEQFF.

The chain links TRBV6-1 to TRBJ2-5; no firm D call. CDR3 size: 11 residues. Between the trimmed V and J ends, which lost 5 bases and 11 bases, there was a span of 12 bases. Per the germline V gene, CDR1 is MNHNS and CDR2 is SASEGT. The CDR3 region has the DNA TGTGCCAGCAGTTGGCTAGACAAACAGTACTTC. It is translated as CASSWLDKQYF.

This chain uses TRBV12-3 or TRBV12-4 with TRBJ1-1; no clear D. V lost 4 bases to trimming and J lost 1 base, with 19 bases between them. CDR3 length equals 17 residues. The CDR3 DNA follows: TGTGCCAGCAGTTCCTACCGTTCCGGCGATTCGAACACTGAAGCTTTCTTT. Protein sequence: CASSSYRSGDSNTEAFF.

This clonotype was counted many times. The V and J genes are TRBV12-3 or TRBV12-4 and TRBJ2-1; the D is unclear. This CDR3 spans 13 amino acids. Trimming left V 5 bases short and J 8 bases short, with 13 bases between. This CDR3 is CASSPRLVYEQFF. The CDR3 DNA is TGTGCCAGCAGTCCCCGTCTAGTTTATGAGCAGTTCTTC.

The chain combines TRBV12-3 or TRBV12-4 with TRBJ1-1, with unresolved D. The CDR3 is 14 amino acids. The V end lost 3 bases, the J end lost 8 bases, and 16 bases lay between the germline ends. As DNA, the CDR3 is TGTGCCAGCAGTTTTTTTTCCGGGATTACAGAAGCTTTCTTT. Amino acids: CASSFFSGITEAFF.

V usage is TRBV12-3 or TRBV12-4 and J usage is TRBJ1-2, with D possibly matching TRBD1 (5 bases). Trimming took off 3 bases at V and 2 bases at J, with 10 bases between the two ends. The CDR3 is 14 amino acids. CDR3 region: CASSFQGVNYGYTF. The CDR3 DNA reads TGTGCCAGCAGTTTTCAGGGCGTGAACTATGGCTACACCTTC.

The chain uses TRBV20-1 and TRBJ1-1; perhaps TRBD1 as D (6 bases). V lost 4 bases to trimming and J lost 5 bases, with 14 bases between them. The CDR3 covers 13 residues. The germline V gene has CDR1 DFQATT and CDR2 SNEGSKA (reference sequence). CDR3 loop: CSATPGAGTEAFF. DNA for the CDR3: TGCAGTGCTACCCCAGGGGCCGGAACTGAAGCTTTCTTT.

The rearrangement links TRBV6-1 to TRBJ1-5; TRBD1 might be the D (6 bases). V was clipped by 4 bases and J by 7 bases, with 26 bases between them. CDR1 MNHNS and CDR2 SASEGT come from the germline V gene. The CDR3 length is 18 residues. CDR3 sequence reads: CASSAPPYRVKAKQPQHF. The CDR3 DNA is TGTGCCAGCAGTGCCCCCCCCTACAGGGTGAAGGCGAAGCAGCCCCAGCATTTT.

The chain employs TRBV20-1 and TRBJ2-7, with 7 positions matching TRBD1. Germline loops: CDR1 DFQATT, CDR2 SNEGSKA (reference sequence). Trimming at V came to 6 bases and at J to 2 bases, leaving 13 bases not matched to a gene. The CDR3 totals 15 residues. The CDR3 is CSAEEPLGQAYEQYF. CDR3 DNA sequence: TGCAGTGCCGAAGAGCCCCTAGGACAGGCCTACGAGCAGTACTTC.

The V gene is TRBV20-1, the J gene TRBJ1-5, with 7 bases that match TRBD1. Trimming took 5 bases from V and 2 from J; bases not matched to a gene: 9. The CDR3 covers 15 residues. Germline V gene lookup returns CDR1 DFQATT and CDR2 SNEGSKA (reference sequence). The CDR3 sequence is CSAARTGEGNQPQHF. As DNA, the CDR3 is TGCAGTGCTGCCCGAACAGGGGAAGGCAATCAGCCCCAGCATTTT.

The rearrangement joins TRBV5-5 to TRBJ2-7; 7 bases agree with TRBD2. V was clipped by 7 bases and J by 2 bases; unmatched bases: 12. The CDR3 has 15 amino acids. The germline V gene has CDR1 SGHKS and CDR2 YYEKEE (reference sequence). The CDR3 spells CASGRAGTVAYEQYF. The CDR3 DNA follows: TGTGCCAGCGGGAGGGCCGGGACGGTAGCCTACGAGCAGTACTTC.

A few counts support this clonotype. CDR3 region: CASSLLVMGQGRDTQYF. The CDR3 nucleotides are TGTGCCAGCAGCTTGTTGGTTATGGGACAGGGGAGAGATACGCAGTATTTT. V and J are TRBV5-6 and TRBJ2-3; TRBD1 agrees at 10 bases. The V segment lost 1 base and the J segment 5 bases; nucleotides outside the gene matches: 10. The CDR3 is made up of 17 amino acids. The germline V gene has CDR1 SGHDT and CDR2 YYEEEE.

This clonotype was detected a few times. This chain connects TRBV18 to TRBJ1-5; D is perhaps TRBD1 (5 bases). Germline values: CDR1 KGHSH, CDR2 LQKENI. Between the trimmed V and J ends, which lost 3 bases and 3 bases, there was a span of 9 bases. CDR3 length equals 14 residues. The CDR3 DNA sequence: TGTGCCAGCTCACCGACAGAATCCAATCAGCCCCAGCATTTT. Encoded protein: CASSPTESNQPQHF.

The chain combines TRBV7-2 with TRBJ2-7, with D hard to call. Trimming cost V 5 bases and J 4 bases, with 9 bases left between them. The CDR3 is 12 residues long. The germline gives CDR1 SGHTA, CDR2 FQGNSA. CDR3 protein: CASSRIPYEQYV. As DNA, the CDR3 is TGTGCCAGCAGCAGAATTCCTTACGAGCAGTACGTC.